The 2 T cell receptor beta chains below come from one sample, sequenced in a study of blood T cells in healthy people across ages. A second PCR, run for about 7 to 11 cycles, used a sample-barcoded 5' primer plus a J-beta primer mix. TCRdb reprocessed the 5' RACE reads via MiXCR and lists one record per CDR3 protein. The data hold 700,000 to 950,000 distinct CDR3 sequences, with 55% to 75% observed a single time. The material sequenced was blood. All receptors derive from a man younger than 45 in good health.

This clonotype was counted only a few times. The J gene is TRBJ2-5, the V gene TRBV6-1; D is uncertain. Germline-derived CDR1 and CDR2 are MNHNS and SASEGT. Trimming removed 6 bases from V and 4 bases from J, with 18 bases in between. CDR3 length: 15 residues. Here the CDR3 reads CASSNSSRFRETQYF. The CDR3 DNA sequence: TGTGCCAGCAGCAACTCGTCGAGGTTCCGAGAGACCCAGTACTTC.

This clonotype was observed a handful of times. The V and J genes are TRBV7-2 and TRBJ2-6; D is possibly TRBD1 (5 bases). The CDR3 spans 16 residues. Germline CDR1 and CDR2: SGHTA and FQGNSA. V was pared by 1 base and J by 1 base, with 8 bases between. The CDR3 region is CASSLEGASGANVLTF. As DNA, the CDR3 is TGTGCCAGCAGCTTAGAAGGGGCGTCTGGGGCCAACGTCCTGACTTTC.